One sample yielded the 28 T cell receptor beta chains listed below, sequenced in a study of regulatory dendritic cells for organ transplantation. Profiling relied on immunoSEQ multiplex PCR, and the TCRdb table lists in-frame clones only, not all of them. The sample consists of fewer than 40,000 clones, 85% to 95% of them appearing once. Sequenced material: naive CD8+ T cells from blood. Indicated subset: CD45RA+ naive T cells. The receptors stem from a human donor in good health.

CDR3 bases: TGTGCCAGCAGTCCCATGCGGGGTGCAAACTATGGCTACACCTTC. Its translation is CASSPMRGANYGYTF. The V call is TRBV27, the J call TRBJ1-2, with D unclear. This CDR3 comprises 15 residues. Germline lookup yields CDR1 MNHEY and CDR2 SMNVEV (reference sequence). The ends were cut back, 5 bases at V and 2 bases at J, with 15 bases in the middle.

The rearrangement joins TRBV4-2 to TRBJ2-1; tentatively, D is TRBD1 (6 bases). The CDR3 extends over 16 amino acids. The V gene's germline CDR1 is LGHNA and CDR2 YNFKEQ. V lost 1 base, J lost 4 bases, and 14 bases lay in between. The CDR3 DNA is TGTGCCAGCAGCCAAGGGACAGCCGTACGGTACAATGAGCAGTTCTTC. Protein product: CASSQGTAVRYNEQFF.

This clone was counted a few times. The CDR3 coding sequence is TGTGCCAGCAGTTTGATAGCGGGAGTAGGAAATGAGCAGTTCTTC. Its translation is CASSLIAGVGNEQFF. The chain has TRBV28 and TRBJ2-1, with 9 bases matching TRBD2. Looked up from germline, CDR1 is MDHEN and CDR2 is SYDVKM. V gave up 3 bases and J gave up 7 bases; unmatched junction bases: 7. This CDR3 contains 15 residues.

This clone was observed a single time. This chain uses TRBV7-9 with TRBJ2-1, with D maybe TRBD1 (6 bases). Germline CDR1 and CDR2: SEHNR and FQNEAQ (reference sequence). V lost 5 bases and J lost 2, with 16 bases in between. The CDR3 totals 16 residues. Written as DNA, the CDR3 is TGTGCCAGCAGCGCACGGACAGAAAAGACCTACAATGAGCAGTTCTTC. Protein product: CASSARTEKTYNEQFF.

This chain links TRBV7-3 with TRBJ1-5; D is possibly TRBD1 (6 bases). Germline assignment: CDR1 SGHTA and CDR2 FQGTGA. Trimming removed 4 bases at V and 5 bases at J, with 9 bases between. The CDR3 sequence is 13 residues long. The CDR3 DNA reads TGTGCCAGCAGCTCGACAGGTGATCAGCCCCAGCATTTT. As protein: CASSSTGDQPQHF.

The J gene is TRBJ1-5, the V gene TRBV6-5; D remains unclear. The CDR3 consists of 13 residues. V was trimmed by 2 bases and J by 5 bases, leaving 7 bases between them. Per germline, CDR1 MNHEY and CDR2 SVGAGI. The CDR3 DNA sequence: TGTGCCAGCAGTTACGGGCAGGATCAGCCCCAGCATTTT. This codes for CASSYGQDQPQHF.

The V gene is TRBV6-5, the J gene TRBJ1-1; D possibly corresponds to TRBD1 (5 bases). The CDR3 consists of 13 residues. The V end lost 4 bases, the J end lost 3 bases, and 9 bases lay between the germline ends. Germline loops: CDR1 MNHEY, CDR2 SVGAGI. CDR3 region: CASSWGTDTEAFF. CDR3 sequence (DNA): TGTGCCAGCAGTTGGGGGACCGACACTGAAGCTTTCTTT.

The V call is TRBV27, the J call TRBJ2-4, with D perhaps assigned TRBD1 or TRBD2 (6 bases each). The CDR3 runs 12 residues. Per germline, CDR1 MNHEY and CDR2 SMNVEV (reference sequence). The germline V and J ends were trimmed by 8 bases and 7 bases, with 12 bases remaining between them. DNA for the CDR3: TGTGCCAGCCAGAGGGGGAGGAACATTCAGTACTTC. Translated, it gives CASQRGRNIQYF.

The chain is built from TRBV6-5 and TRBJ1-1; no firm D call. V was pared by 4 bases and J by 0 bases, with 12 bases between. The CDR3 runs to 15 residues. The V gene's germline CDR1 is MNHEY and CDR2 SVGAGI. DNA for the CDR3: TGTGCCAGCAGTTTAAGTACTTCTATGAACACTGAAGCTTTCTTT. It is translated as CASSLSTSMNTEAFF.

The V gene is TRBV13, the J gene TRBJ2-7, with 11 bases lining up with TRBD2. This CDR3 spans 18 amino acids. V dropped 0 bases and J dropped 0; count of bases not matched to a gene: 7. The germline V gene has CDR1 PRHDT and CDR2 FYEKMQ (reference sequence). The CDR3 is CASSLGASGGSSSYEQYF. The DNA of the CDR3 is TGTGCCAGCAGCTTAGGCGCTAGCGGGGGGTCCAGCTCCTACGAGCAGTACTTC.

This clone was recorded only once. This chain links TRBV13 with TRBJ2-5; D uncertain. V was trimmed by 5 bases and J by 5 bases, leaving 18 bases between them. The CDR3 runs to 15 residues. Germline CDR1 is PRHDT and CDR2 is FYEKMQ (reference sequence). In nucleotides, the CDR3 is TGTGCCAGCAGCCCCACCATGGGCGATCTTGAGACCCAGTACTTC. This sequence encodes CASSPTMGDLETQYF.

The genes are TRBV4-2 and TRBJ2-1; 10 nucleotides line up with TRBD2. Germline-derived CDR1 and CDR2 are LGHNA and YNFKEQ. The J segment lost 7 bases and the V segment lost 0 bases, leaving 15 bases of the junction unmatched. This CDR3 is 19 amino acids long. CDR3 nucleotides: TGTGCCAGCAGCCAAGAGGTTCTGAGCGGGGGGGCCATTGTGAATGAGCAGTTCTTC. As protein: CASSQEVLSGGAIVNEQFF.

J is TRBJ2-1 and V is TRBV30; perhaps TRBD2 as D (5 bases). The V and J ends lost 4 bases and 6 bases respectively, with 10 bases between them. The CDR3 loop spans 12 amino acids. Germline V CDR1 and CDR2: GTSNPN, SVGIG (reference sequence). Here the CDR3 DNA reads TGTGCCTGGACGTCCAGCGGCAATGAGCAGTTCTTC. It yields the protein CAWTSSGNEQFF.

This chain joins TRBV4-3 and TRBJ2-3; 10 bases are shared with TRBD2. V lost 4 bases to trimming and J lost 5 bases; unmatched junction nucleotides: 6. The germline CDR1 and CDR2 sequences are LGHNA and YSLEER. The CDR3 length is 15 residues. The CDR3 coding sequence is TGCGCCAGCAGCCTTAATAGACTAGCGGGAGATACGCAGTATTTT. Protein: CASSLNRLAGDTQYF.

The chain employs TRBV4-1 and TRBJ2-5; weak D call: TRBD1 (6 bases). Trimming left V 1 base short and J 1 base short, with 7 bases between. The germline V gene encodes CDR1 MGHRA and CDR2 YSYEKL. The CDR3 runs 14 residues. The DNA for the CDR3 is TGCGCCAGCAGCCAAGGGGGGCCCCAAGAGACCCAGTACTTC. As protein: CASSQGGPQETQYF.

Note on this clone: Other DNA sequences from this sample encode an identical CDR3 as well. The rearrangement joins TRBV11-2 to TRBJ2-7; unclear D gene. The germline V and J ends were trimmed by 3 bases and 4 bases, with 10 bases remaining between them. Germline values: CDR1 SGHAT, CDR2 FQNNGV. CDR3 size: 13 residues. The CDR3 sequence: CASSFGGQYEQYF. The CDR3 DNA reads as TGTGCCAGCAGCTTCGGCGGTCAATACGAGCAGTACTTC.

The chain recombines TRBV5-4 with TRBJ1-4, with 10 bases identical to TRBD1. V lost 0 bases, J lost 8 bases, and 1 base stayed unmatched. The V gene's germline CDR1 is SGHNT and CDR2 YYREEE (reference sequence). CDR3 length equals 14 residues. CDR3 nucleotides: TGTGCCAGCAGCTTGGGGACAGGGGGAGAAAAACTGTTTTTT. Translated, it gives CASSLGTGGEKLFF.

The CDR3 sequence: CASSLEGGGLAGAGELFF. As DNA, the CDR3 is TGTGCCAGCAGCTTGGAGGGAGGCGGACTAGCGGGAGCCGGGGAGCTGTTTTTT. The rearrangement links TRBV5-5 to TRBJ2-2; 13 positions agree with TRBD2. Trimming at V came to 0 bases and at J to 6 bases, leaving 8 bases not matched to a gene. Germline-derived CDR1 and CDR2 are SGHKS and YYEKEE (reference sequence). The CDR3 length is 18 residues. Together with reference TRBV5-5 and TRBJ2-2, the CDR3 gives the full variable domain: DAGVTQSPTHLIKTRGQQVTLRCSPISGHKSVSWYQQVLGQGPQFIFQYYEKEERGRGNFPDRFSARQFPNYSSELNVNALLLGDSALYLCASSLEGGGLAGAGELFFGEGSRLTVL.

The chain joins TRBV7-6 to TRBJ1-1; D not resolved. CDR1 SGHVS and CDR2 FNYEAQ come from the germline V gene. The V end was cut by 1 base, the J end by 1 base, with 7 bases between. This CDR3 comprises 14 residues. The CDR3 DNA sequence: TGTGCCAGCAGCTTAGGTGGACCGAACACTGAAGCTTTCTTT. This encodes CASSLGGPNTEAFF.

The chain has TRBV7-9 and TRBJ2-7, with TRBD2 matching 7 bases. The CDR3 covers 15 residues. Germline CDR1 is SEHNR and CDR2 is FQNEAQ (reference sequence). V shed 6 bases, J shed 0 bases, and the junction held 8 bases outside the gene matches. The CDR3 is CASRPDLADSYEQYF. Here the CDR3 DNA reads TGTGCCAGCAGGCCCGACCTAGCGGACTCCTACGAGCAGTACTTC.

This rearrangement joins TRBV4-3 to TRBJ2-3; TRBD2 aligns across 16 bases. Trimming removed 3 bases from V and 4 bases from J; junction bases left unmatched: 4. Germline V CDR1 and CDR2: LGHNA, YSLEER. The CDR3 totals 17 residues. The CDR3 sequence is CASSHGTSGGASDTQYF. DNA for the CDR3: TGCGCCAGCAGCCATGGGACTAGCGGGGGGGCGTCAGATACGCAGTATTTT.

The chain combines TRBV27 with TRBJ2-7; perhaps TRBD2 as D (5 bases). The germline V and J ends were trimmed by 3 bases and 2 bases, with 11 bases remaining between them. The CDR3 totals 14 residues. CDR1 and CDR2 from the germline V gene are MNHEY and SMNVEV (reference sequence). CDR3 nucleotide sequence: TGTGCCAGCAGTTTTATGGGAGCGGCCTACGAGCAGTACTTC. This encodes CASSFMGAAYEQYF.

V and J are TRBV7-9 and TRBJ2-1, with TRBD2 matching over 8 bases. Germline V CDR1 and CDR2: SEHNR, FQNEAQ (reference sequence). This CDR3 spans 13 amino acids. Trimming at V came to 6 bases and at J to 7 bases, leaving 5 bases not matched to a gene. CDR3 residues: CASRRGGRNEQFF. The DNA of the CDR3 is TGTGCCAGCAGGAGGGGCGGGAGGAATGAGCAGTTCTTC.

The chain recombines TRBV30 with TRBJ1-2; D unclear. Trimming took 5 bases from V and 4 from J, leaving 11 bases between them. The germline V gene has CDR1 GTSNPN and CDR2 SVGIG (reference sequence). There are 12 residues in the CDR3. The CDR3 bases are TGTGCCTGGGGAGGACTGTCCTATGGCTACACCTTC. Translated: CAWGGLSYGYTF.

The rearrangement uses TRBV4-3 and TRBJ2-1; 9 bases align to TRBD2. V was pared by 0 bases and J by 7 bases, with 13 bases of the junction left unmatched. Germline CDR1 LGHNA, CDR2 YSLEER. The CDR3 loop spans 18 amino acids. The CDR3 DNA reads as TGCGCCAGCAGCCAAGATCAGGGCGGGGGGGTCTGGGGGAATGAGCAGTTCTTC. Protein: CASSQDQGGGVWGNEQFF.

The chain recombines TRBV27 with TRBJ1-5, with D unresolved. The CDR3 runs 13 residues. Germline-derived CDR1 and CDR2 are MNHEY and SMNVEV (reference sequence). Trimming shortened V by 8 bases and J by 0 bases, and 8 bases separated the two germline ends. The CDR3 nucleotides are TGTGCCAGCTCAATGTATAGCAATCAGCCCCAGCATTTT. Residues: CASSMYSNQPQHF.

CDR3 bases: TGTGCCAGCAGTTACTCTTCGAACACTGAAGCTTTCTTT. This translates into CASSYSSNTEAFF. The V and J genes are TRBV6-5 and TRBJ1-1; no reliable D call. The CDR3 is made up of 13 amino acids. V lost 0 bases and J 1 base, leaving 3 bases between the germline ends. CDR1 is MNHEY and CDR2 is SVGAGI in the germline V gene.

The rearrangement uses TRBV7-8 and TRBJ2-5, with 13 bases lining up with TRBD2. Germline V CDR1 and CDR2: SGHVS, FQNEAQ. The CDR3 is 17 residues long. Trimming removed 2 bases from V and 3 bases from J; junction bases left unmatched: 6. The CDR3 loop is CASSLRTSGSREETQYF. As DNA, the CDR3 is TGTGCCAGCAGCTTAAGGACTAGCGGGAGTCGGGAAGAGACCCAGTACTTC.